The clone carrying this T cell receptor (beta chain) was seen ten or more times. Its specificity is unknown. Template material for amplifying TCR beta CDR3 regions consisted of RNA transcripts. The TCR CDR3 first-round RT-PCR relied on the HTBI primer set. One entry per CDR3 protein, called by TCRdb with MiXCR from the multiplex PCR reads. Among 500,000 to 650,000 distinct CDR3 sequences listed, more than 12% were seen once. CDR3 length: 16 amino acids. The V end was cut by 6 bases, the J end by 3 bases, with 23 bases between. Germline V gene sequence: CDR1 SQVTM, CDR2 ANQGSEA. Every diagnosis used clinical symptoms, serum thyroxine and TRAb, thyroid ultrasound and orbital computed tomography. These data are taken from a study of T cells in Graves' hyperthyroidism and ophthalmopathy. Study conclusions and caveats: A 13 V-J signature model discriminated ophthalmopathy versus stable hyperthyroidism.

The rearrangement links TRBV29-1 to TRBJ1-2; TRBD1 might be the D (5 bases). The sequencing sample was made of blood. The receptor's source is a woman aged 45 to 65 with Graves' ophthalmopathy. The CDR3 loop is CSVSLRLTVIDYGYTF. The DNA for the CDR3 is TGCAGCGTCTCTCTAAGGTTGACAGTGATTGACTATGGCTACACCTTC. Drawing the rest from reference TRBV29-1 and TRBJ1-2, the complete variable domain is SAVISQKPSRDICQRGTSLTIQCQVDSQVTMMFWYRQQPGQSLTLIATANQGSEATYESGFVIDKFPISRPNLTFSTLTVSNMSPEDSSIYLCSVSLRLTVIDYGYTFGSGTRLTVV.